What follows are 17 T cell receptor beta chains derived from one specimen sequenced in a study of cytomegalovirus exposure and HLA in healthy donors. It was with 60 Vbeta and 13 Jbeta primers that the PCR ran. The table came from immunoSEQ multiplex PCR; TCRdb's copy has only in-frame clones and leaves some out. This sample carries over 150,000 clones, around four fifths of them seen once, and the ten largest clones take under 5%. Sequencing was done on a sample of PBMCs. The receptors shown here come from a girl aged 10 to 17 in good health and CMV-seropositive.

This chain links TRBV4-2 with TRBJ2-5, with D perhaps matching TRBD2 (6 bases). Germline V gene sequence: CDR1 LGHNA, CDR2 YNFKEQ. This CDR3 comprises 14 residues. V shed 4 bases and J shed 3 bases, with 12 bases lying between them. CDR3 bases: TGTGCCAGCAGCCCGATAGCGGAGGAAGAGACCCAGTACTTC. Encoded protein: CASSPIAEEETQYF.

The chain joins TRBV9 to TRBJ2-1; 7 bases agree with TRBD2. There are 20 residues in the CDR3. Germline V gene sequence: CDR1 SGDLS, CDR2 YYNGEE. Trimming removed 2 bases from V and 0 bases from J; junction bases left unmatched: 17. For the CDR3, the DNA is TGTGCCAGCAGCGTCCCGTTAAGTCCTAGCGGCAAGAGCTCCTACAATGAGCAGTTCTTC. Its protein is CASSVPLSPSGKSSYNEQFF. The variable domain in full, completed from reference TRBV9 and TRBJ2-1, reads DSGVTQTPKHLITATGQRVTLRCSPRSGDLSVYWYQQSLDQGLQFLIQYYNGEERAKGNILERFSAQQFPDLHSELNLSSLELGDSALYFCASSVPLSPSGKSSYNEQFFGPGTRLTVL.

Turning to this clone: At the DNA level, this CDR3 is encoded by other sequences in the same sample as well. The chain has TRBV7-3 and TRBJ1-1; D gene ambiguous. Trimming left V 4 bases short and J 4 bases short, with 16 bases between. CDR1 SGHTA and CDR2 FQGTGA come from the germline V gene. This CDR3 is built from 15 residues. The CDR3 DNA reads TGTGCCAGCAGCTCCACCTCCCAACGAGTCACTGAAGCTTTCTTT. It translates to CASSSTSQRVTEAFF. Supplemented by reference TRBV7-3 and TRBJ1-1, the full variable domain reads GAGVSQTPSNKVTEKGKYVELRCDPISGHTALYWYRQSLGQGPEFLIYFQGTGAADDSGLPNDRFFAVRPEGSVSTLKIQRTERGDSAVYLCASSSTSQRVTEAFFGQGTRLTVV.

This chain uses TRBV27 with TRBJ2-1; D is unresolved. Germline CDR1 is MNHEY and CDR2 is SMNVEV (reference sequence). With 6 bases removed from V and 4 bases from J, the gap between germline ends came to 7 bases. There are 12 residues in the CDR3. CDR3: CASRVRYNEQFF. In DNA form, the CDR3 reads TGTGCCAGCAGGGTGAGGTACAATGAGCAGTTCTTC.

The chain carries TRBV2 and TRBJ1-1; D is perhaps TRBD1 (5 bases). The ends were cut back, 8 bases at V and 0 bases at J, with 16 bases in the middle. CDR1 and CDR2 (germline): SNHLY, FYNNEI. This CDR3 region has 15 residues. CDR3 nucleotides: TGTGCCAGCCCCGCAGGACAATACCTGAACACTGAAGCTTTCTTT. Protein: CASPAGQYLNTEAFF.

This clone was seen just once. The chain employs TRBV5-1 and TRBJ2-7; D gene unclear. The CDR3 contains 14 residues. The V end was cut by 1 base, the J end by 3 bases, with 11 bases between. Germline V gene lookup returns CDR1 SGHRS and CDR2 YFSETQ. This CDR3 reads CASSLLGRLYEQYF. CDR3 bases: TGCGCCAGCAGCTTGTTGGGCAGGCTCTACGAGCAGTACTTC.

This chain connects TRBV19 to TRBJ1-1; 8 bases map to TRBD1. CDR1 and CDR2 (germline): LNHDA, SQIVND (reference sequence). V trimming: 5 bases; J trimming: 4 bases; junction bases outside the gene matches: 6. This CDR3 comprises 14 residues. The CDR3 loop is CASSQGAVVTEAFF. The CDR3 DNA is TGTGCCAGTAGTCAGGGGGCAGTGGTCACTGAAGCTTTCTTT.

The chain carries TRBV7-2 and TRBJ2-7; 10 nucleotides line up with TRBD1. This CDR3 region has 15 residues. J gave up 3 bases and V 4 bases, and 6 bases lay outside the gene matches. Germline CDR1 and CDR2: SGHTA and FQGNSA. The DNA of the CDR3 is TGTGCCAGCAGCTCTCGGACAGGGGGTCTCTACGAGCAGTACTTC. Translated, it gives CASSSRTGGLYEQYF.

The chain has TRBV6-5 and TRBJ2-7, with D maybe TRBD2 (7 bases). The germline V gene encodes CDR1 MNHEY and CDR2 SVGAGI. This CDR3 spans 13 amino acids. V was cut by 2 bases and J by 5 bases, with 10 bases left in between. This CDR3 is CASSYAGANEQYF. CDR3 nucleotide sequence: TGTGCCAGCAGTTACGCGGGGGCCAACGAGCAGTACTTC.

The chain links TRBV4-1 to TRBJ1-1; no definite D call. CDR3 length: 13 amino acids. CDR1 and CDR2 from the germline V gene are MGHRA and YSYEKL. The V gene lost 3 bases and the J gene lost 5 bases, with 10 bases spanning the gap. The CDR3 spells CASSQRGGTEAFF. The CDR3 DNA sequence: TGCGCCAGCAGCCAGAGAGGTGGGACTGAAGCTTTCTTT.

The gene calls are TRBV7-6 and TRBJ1-6, with 8 bases aligning to TRBD1. Germline-derived CDR1 and CDR2 are SGHVS and FNYEAQ. The CDR3 consists of 17 residues. J gave up 8 bases and V 2 bases, and 11 bases lay outside the gene matches. The CDR3 reads CASSLRLQGAGDSPLHF. The CDR3 DNA sequence: TGTGCCAGCAGCTTAAGGCTTCAGGGGGCAGGGGATTCACCCCTCCACTTT. Drawing the rest from reference TRBV7-6 and TRBJ1-6, the complete variable domain is GAGVSQSPRYKVTKRGQDVALRCDPISGHVSLYWYRQALGQGPEFLTYFNYEAQQDKSGLPNDRFSAERPEGSISTLTIQRTEQRDSAMYRCASSLRLQGAGDSPLHFGNGTRLTVT.

This clone appeared a single time. CDR3 in amino acids: CASSLAGGRQETQYF. CDR3 bases: TGTGCCAGCAGCTTGGCGGGGGGGCGACAAGAGACCCAGTACTTC. The rearrangement uses TRBV5-4 and TRBJ2-5, with 8 bases fitting TRBD2. The junction had 3 bases not matched to a gene; V was cut back by 0 bases and J by 2 bases. Germline V gene data show CDR1 as SGHNT and CDR2 as YYREEE (reference sequence). The CDR3 is made up of 15 amino acids.

The chain is built from TRBV5-1 and TRBJ2-7; 9 nucleotides agree with TRBD2. The germline gives CDR1 SGHRS, CDR2 YFSETQ. Trimming cost V 4 bases and J 3 bases; bases outside gene matches: 8. This CDR3 has 15 amino acids. The CDR3 protein is CASSPTGSGGYEQYF. DNA of the CDR3: TGCGCCAGCAGCCCGACGGGTAGCGGGGGCTACGAGCAGTACTTC.

The chain carries TRBV4-2 and TRBJ1-1; D is possibly TRBD1 (6 bases). The CDR3 totals 14 residues. Germline V gene sequence: CDR1 LGHNA, CDR2 YNFKEQ. With 6 bases removed from V and 1 base from J, the gap between germline ends came to 12 bases. CDR3 coding DNA: TGTGCCAGCAGTATCAGGGGAGAGAACACTGAAGCTTTCTTT. This translates into CASSIRGENTEAFF.

The gene calls are TRBV6-5 and TRBJ1-5; D unclear. Germline loops: CDR1 MNHEY, CDR2 SVGAGI. The CDR3 covers 13 residues. The V and J ends lost 5 bases and 8 bases respectively, with 13 bases between them. CDR3 loop: CASSGSGLEPQHF. The CDR3 DNA is TGTGCCAGCAGTGGATCGGGTCTGGAGCCCCAGCATTTT.

The chain couples TRBV7-6 to TRBJ2-3; 9 bases map to TRBD1. This CDR3 is built from 16 residues. The V and J ends lost 5 bases and 0 bases, in that order; junction bases with no gene match: 6. CDR1 SGHVS and CDR2 FNYEAQ come from the germline V gene. For the CDR3, the DNA is TGTGCCAGCAGCCCGGGGACAGGGAGGAGCACAGATACGCAGTATTTT. It codes for CASSPGTGRSTDTQYF.

This clone is categorized as medium-sized. This chain connects TRBV28 to TRBJ1-2; D is unclear. Trimming took off 5 bases at V and 2 bases at J, with 6 bases between the two ends. This CDR3 has 12 amino acids. Germline V lookup: CDR1 MDHEN, CDR2 SYDVKM. CDR3 DNA sequence: TGTGCCAGCAGTCCCCTAAACTATGGCTACACCTTC. Protein product: CASSPLNYGYTF.